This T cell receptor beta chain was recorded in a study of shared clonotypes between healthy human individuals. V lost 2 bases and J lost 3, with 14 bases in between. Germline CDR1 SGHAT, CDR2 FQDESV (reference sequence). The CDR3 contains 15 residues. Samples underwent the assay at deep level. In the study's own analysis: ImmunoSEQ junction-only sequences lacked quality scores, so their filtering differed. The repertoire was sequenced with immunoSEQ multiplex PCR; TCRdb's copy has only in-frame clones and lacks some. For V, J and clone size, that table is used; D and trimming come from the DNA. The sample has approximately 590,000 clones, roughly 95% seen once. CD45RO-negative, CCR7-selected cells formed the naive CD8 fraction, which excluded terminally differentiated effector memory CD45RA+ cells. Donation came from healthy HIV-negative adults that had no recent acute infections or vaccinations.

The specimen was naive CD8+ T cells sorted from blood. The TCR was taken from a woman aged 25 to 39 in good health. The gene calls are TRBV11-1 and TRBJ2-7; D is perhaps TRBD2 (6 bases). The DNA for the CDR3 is TGTGCCAGCAGCTTATTTTTTAGCGGACTCTACGAGCAGTACTTC. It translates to CASSLFFSGLYEQYF.